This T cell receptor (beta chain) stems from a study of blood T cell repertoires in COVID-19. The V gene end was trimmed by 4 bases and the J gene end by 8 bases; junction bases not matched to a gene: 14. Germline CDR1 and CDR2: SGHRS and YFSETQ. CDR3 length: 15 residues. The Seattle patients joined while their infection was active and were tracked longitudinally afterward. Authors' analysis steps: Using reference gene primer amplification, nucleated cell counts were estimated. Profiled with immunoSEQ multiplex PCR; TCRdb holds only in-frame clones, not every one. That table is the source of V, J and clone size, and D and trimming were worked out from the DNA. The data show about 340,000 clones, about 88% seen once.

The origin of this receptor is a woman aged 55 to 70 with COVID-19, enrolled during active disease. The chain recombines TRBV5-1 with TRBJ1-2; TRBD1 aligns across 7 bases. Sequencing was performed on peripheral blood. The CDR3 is CASSPQWTGPGGYTF. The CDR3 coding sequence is TGCGCCAGCAGCCCCCAATGGACAGGCCCGGGGGGCTACACCTTC.